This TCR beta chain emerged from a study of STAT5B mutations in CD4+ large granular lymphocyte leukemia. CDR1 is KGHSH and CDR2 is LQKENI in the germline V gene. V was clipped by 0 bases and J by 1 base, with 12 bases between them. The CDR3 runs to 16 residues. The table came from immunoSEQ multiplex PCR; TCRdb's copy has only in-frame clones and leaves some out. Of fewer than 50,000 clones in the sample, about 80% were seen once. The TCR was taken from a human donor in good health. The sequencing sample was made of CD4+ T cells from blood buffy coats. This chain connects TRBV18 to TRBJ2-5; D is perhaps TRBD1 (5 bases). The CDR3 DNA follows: TGTGCCAGCTCACCACCTAATTCGCAGGGCCAAGAGACCCAGTACTTC. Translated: CASSPPNSQGQETQYF.